The next 10 T cell receptor beta chains were all read from a single sample in a study of blood T cell repertoires in COVID-19. Method: immunoSEQ multiplex PCR; TCRdb's copy keeps in-frame clones and lacks some. The data contain roughly 190,000 clones, around nine tenths of them seen just once; the ten biggest clones take up less than 1.5%. The specimen was peripheral blood. These receptors were taken from a man aged 25-40 years with acute or convalescent COVID-19.

This sequence joins TRBV7-8 and TRBJ2-1; D remains unclear. The CDR3 totals 15 residues. The V end was cut by 0 bases, the J end by 6 bases, with 12 bases between. CDR1 is SGHVS, CDR2 FQNEAQ, per germline. This CDR3 is CASSLARLEINEQFF. CDR3 in DNA: TGTGCCAGCAGCTTAGCGCGGCTAGAGATCAATGAGCAGTTCTTC.

The chain has TRBV10-3 and TRBJ1-4, with 8 bases fitting TRBD1. The CDR3 is 13 residues long. V lost 6 bases, J lost 6 bases, and 3 bases stayed unmatched. CDR1 is ENHRY, CDR2 SYGVKD, per germline. CDR3 in DNA: TGTGCCATCAGGAAGACAGGGGATGAAAAACTGTTTTTT. Its translation is CAIRKTGDEKLFF.

The rearrangement uses TRBV28 and TRBJ1-5, with D perhaps matching TRBD1 (6 bases). Trimming took 8 bases from V and 3 from J, leaving 17 bases between them. Germline CDR1 is MDHEN and CDR2 is SYDVKM. The CDR3 has 15 residues. Here the CDR3 reads CASSKQGPHNQPQHF. The CDR3 nucleotides read TGTGCCAGCTCCAAGCAGGGGCCCCACAATCAGCCCCAGCATTTT.

V gene TRBV27 combines with J gene TRBJ1-2; no firm D call. The CDR3 has 16 amino acids. Germline lookup yields CDR1 MNHEY and CDR2 SMNVEV (reference sequence). The ends were cut back, 0 bases at V and 7 bases at J, with 18 bases in the middle. The CDR3 coding sequence is TGTGCCAGCAGTTTATCGGGCCGAGGGAGAGACGGTGGCTACACCTTC. It encodes CASSLSGRGRDGGYTF.

This clone came up once. The genes are TRBV3-1 (or the pseudogene TRBV3-2) and TRBJ2-5; the match to TRBD1 covers 9 bases. CDR1 LGHDT and CDR2 YNNKEL come from the germline V gene (reference sequence). The CDR3 runs to 14 residues. The trim removed 3 bases at V and 5 bases at J, leaving 4 bases unmatched. This CDR3 reads CASSQAGTGETQYF. As DNA, the CDR3 is TGTGCCAGCAGCCAGGCCGGGACAGGGGAGACCCAGTACTTC.

The V call is TRBV9, the J call TRBJ2-1; no clear D. The V end lost 0 bases, the J end lost 4 bases, and 5 bases lay between the germline ends. The length of the CDR3 is 13 residues. Per the germline V gene, CDR1 is SGDLS and CDR2 is YYNGEE. CDR3 protein: CASSVDLYNEQFF. DNA for the CDR3: TGTGCCAGCAGCGTAGACCTATACAATGAGCAGTTCTTC.

DNA of the CDR3: TGCGCCAGCAGCTCTAGCGGGGGCCGCGACACCGGGGAGCTGTTTTTT. Protein: CASSSSGGRDTGELFF. The genes are TRBV5-1 and TRBJ2-2, with 10 bases fitting TRBD2. Germline CDR1 reads SGHRS; CDR2 reads YFSETQ. The CDR3 runs to 16 residues. V was clipped by 3 bases and J by 3 bases; unmatched bases: 5.

This clone has only one observation. The chain joins TRBV12-3 or TRBV12-4 to TRBJ2-7; no clear D. The V end was cut by 2 bases, the J end by 2 bases, with 7 bases between. The CDR3 is made up of 13 amino acids. This CDR3 reads CASSLTAAYEQYF. The CDR3 nucleotides are TGTGCCAGCAGTTTAACAGCCGCCTACGAGCAGTACTTC.

This chain joins TRBV6-1 and TRBJ1-4; D unresolved. The CDR3 is 17 amino acids. Germline values: CDR1 MNHNS, CDR2 SASEGT. Trimming pared 4 bases from V and 0 bases from J, leaving 15 bases between. The CDR3 DNA reads as TGTGCCAGCAGTGCTCGCCAGGCGGAGGCAACTAATGAAAAACTGTTTTTT. Its translation: CASSARQAEATNEKLFF.

V usage is TRBV30 and J usage is TRBJ1-6, with no clear D. This CDR3 has 13 amino acids. Per germline, CDR1 GTSNPN and CDR2 SVGIG (reference sequence). Trimming cost V 4 bases and J 6 bases, with 10 bases left between them. The CDR3 reads CAWNLVANSPLHF. In DNA form, the CDR3 reads TGTGCCTGGAACCTAGTAGCTAATTCACCCCTCCACTTT. The entire variable domain, with the rest obtained from reference TRBV30 and TRBJ1-6, is as follows: SQTIHQWPATLVQPVGSPLSLECTVEGTSNPNLYWYRQAAGRGLQLLFYSVGIGQISSEVPQNLSASRPQDRQFILSSKKLLLSDSGFYLCAWNLVANSPLHFGNGTRLTVT.